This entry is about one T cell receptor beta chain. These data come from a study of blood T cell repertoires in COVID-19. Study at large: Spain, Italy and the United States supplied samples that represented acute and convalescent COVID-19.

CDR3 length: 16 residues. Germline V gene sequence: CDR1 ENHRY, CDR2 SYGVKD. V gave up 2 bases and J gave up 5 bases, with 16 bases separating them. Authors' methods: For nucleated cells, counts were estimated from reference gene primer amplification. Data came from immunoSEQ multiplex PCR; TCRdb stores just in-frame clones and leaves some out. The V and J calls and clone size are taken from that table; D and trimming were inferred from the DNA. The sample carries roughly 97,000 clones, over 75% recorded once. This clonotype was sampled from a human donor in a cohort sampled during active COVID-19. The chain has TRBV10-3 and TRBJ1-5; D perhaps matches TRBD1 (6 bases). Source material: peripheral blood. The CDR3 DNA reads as TGTGCCATCAGTGAGAGGGGGGGGCAAACTGATCAGCCCCAGCATTTT. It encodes CAISERGGQTDQPQHF.